In this sample, the clone carrying this T cell receptor beta chain turned up once. This record comes from a study of shared clonotypes between healthy human individuals. The method was immunoSEQ multiplex PCR; TCRdb's version includes in-frame clones alone and lacks a portion of them. The sample records over a million clones, roughly 96% being singletons. Looked up from germline, CDR1 is SGHKS and CDR2 is YYEKEE (reference sequence). Unmatched junction bases numbered 4, after V lost 4 bases and J lost 2 bases. CDR3 length: 14 amino acids. This TCR derives from a man aged 25-40 years in good health. What was sequenced was naive CD4+ T cells sorted from blood. Sample subset: CD45RA+ positively selected. The gene calls are TRBV5-5 and TRBJ2-7, with 9 bases that match TRBD1. CDR3 bases: TGTGCCAGCAGCGGCCGGGACAGGGCCTACGAGCAGTACTTC. It translates to CASSGRDRAYEQYF.